These 4 T cell receptor beta chains came from one sample sequenced in a study of T cells in Graves' hyperthyroidism and ophthalmopathy. Amplified TCR beta CDR3 regions came from RNA transcripts. HTBI primers were used for first-round RT-PCR of the TCR CDR3. In TCRdb, the multiplex PCR reads were re-called with MiXCR into one record per CDR3 protein. Among 600,000 or so distinct CDR3 sequences, 11% to 15% were seen once, and the ten largest hold roughly 7%. The source material was blood. Source of these receptors: a young woman with Graves' ophthalmopathy.

This clonotype was found a few times. V usage is TRBV3-1 and J usage is TRBJ2-7; TRBD2 agrees at 13 bases. V lost 4 bases to trimming and J lost 7 bases; unmatched junction nucleotides: 22. Germline CDR1 and CDR2: LGHDT and YNNKEL (reference sequence). The CDR3 sequence is 20 residues long. CDR3: CASSPHPETSGRADAGEQYF. For the CDR3, the DNA is TGTGCCAGCAGCCCACATCCAGAAACTAGCGGGAGGGCCGACGCTGGGGAGCAGTACTTC.

This chain uses TRBV30 with TRBJ2-5; D is undetermined. The V gene lost 4 bases and the J gene lost 5 bases, with 5 bases spanning the gap. The CDR3 totals 10 residues. Per the germline V gene, CDR1 is GTSNPN and CDR2 is SVGIG (reference sequence). As DNA, the CDR3 is TGTGCCTGGAAGGCGGAGACCCAGTACTTC. Translated, it gives CAWKAETQYF.

This clonotype was seen a few times. The chain recombines TRBV5-8 with TRBJ1-1; D possibly corresponds to TRBD1 (5 bases). The germline CDR1 and CDR2 sequences are SGHTS and YDEGEE. This CDR3 spans 12 amino acids. V gave up 7 bases and J gave up 4 bases, with 11 bases separating them. The CDR3 spells CASLLGTTEAFF. The CDR3 DNA is TGTGCCAGCCTTCTAGGGACCACTGAAGCTTTCTTT.

This clonotype came up many times. The chain recombines TRBV30 with TRBJ2-2; 8 bases agree with TRBD1. Germline lookup yields CDR1 GTSNPN and CDR2 SVGIG (reference sequence). There are 14 residues in the CDR3. J was trimmed by 2 bases and V by 7 bases; bases with no gene match: 6. CDR3 bases: TGTGCCTCCCAGGGGGCGGCAAACACCGGGGAGCTGTTTTTT. Amino acid sequence: CASQGAANTGELFF.